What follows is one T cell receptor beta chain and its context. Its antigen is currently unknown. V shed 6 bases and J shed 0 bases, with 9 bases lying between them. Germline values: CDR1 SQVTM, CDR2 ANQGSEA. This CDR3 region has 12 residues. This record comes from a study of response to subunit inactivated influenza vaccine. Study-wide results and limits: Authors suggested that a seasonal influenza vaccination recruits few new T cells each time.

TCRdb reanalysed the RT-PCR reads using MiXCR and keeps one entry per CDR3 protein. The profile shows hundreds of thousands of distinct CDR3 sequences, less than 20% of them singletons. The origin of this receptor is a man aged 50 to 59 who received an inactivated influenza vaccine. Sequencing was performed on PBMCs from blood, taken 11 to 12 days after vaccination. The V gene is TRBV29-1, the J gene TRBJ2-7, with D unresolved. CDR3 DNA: TGCAGCGTCTCGATGACCTCCTACGAGCAGTACTTC. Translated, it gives CSVSMTSYEQYF.